This TCR beta chain was found in a study of response to subunit inactivated influenza vaccine. One entry per CDR3 protein, called by TCRdb with MiXCR from the RT-PCR reads. The sample carries roughly 710,000 distinct CDR3 sequences, around 15% recorded once. This clonotype has more than one count but fewer than ten. Germline V gene sequence: CDR1 SGHTA, CDR2 FQGNSA. The CDR3 runs to 15 residues. Trimming removed 0 bases from V and 7 bases from J, with 15 bases in between. This material consisted of PBMCs from blood, taken roughly 15 days before vaccination. The chain has TRBV7-2 and TRBJ1-1; possible D gene TRBD1, 6 bases. The clonotype originates from a man over 45 who received an inactivated influenza vaccine. CDR3 nucleotide sequence: TGTGCCAGCAGCTTAGCACCAGGGGCTACCTATGAAGCTTTCTTT. It specifies CASSLAPGATYEAFF.